The present T cell receptor beta chain was sequenced within a study of lung T cells in sarcoidosis with Löfgren's syndrome. Whole-study results and caveats: Recognition of an unidentified sarcoidosis antigen was only suggested. Multiple Löfgren's syndrome patients reportedly shared TRAV12-1 and TRBV2 CDR3 motifs, suggesting public CD4+ TCRs. Löfgren's syndrome patients reportedly showed greatest TRAV12-1 and TRBV2 expansion versus controls.

V gave up 7 bases and J gave up 1 base, with 10 bases separating them. The CDR3 spans 13 residues. In germline, CDR1 is SEHNR, CDR2 FQNEAQ (reference sequence). In its sample, this clonotype is medium-sized. Antigen specificity is unknown. TCRdb processed the reads anew with MiXCR; each CDR3 protein has one entry. The data contain roughly 7,800 distinct CDR3 sequences, about 21% of them singletons. This sequence was found in a human donor with sarcoidosis (Löfgren's syndrome or another form), or a control subject (not recorded which). Material for sequencing was CD4+ T cells from bronchoalveolar lavage fluid. V is TRBV7-9 and J is TRBJ1-1; tentative D call: TRBD1 (6 bases). The CDR3 loop reads CASIHRENTEAFF. Here the CDR3 DNA reads TGTGCCAGCATCCACAGGGAGAACACTGAAGCTTTCTTT.